One and the same sample provided the 22 T cell receptor beta chains below, sequenced in a study of beta chain features in type 1 diabetes. Reverse transcribing all isolated RNA meant expressed TCRB transcripts were sequenced. TCRdb's table, derived via immunoSEQ multiplex PCR, lists solely in-frame clones and lacks some. The table lists some 230,000 clones, 9.6% of them singletons. Specimen: naive CD4+ T cells from blood. The receptors shown here come from a woman younger than 35 in good health.

The chain joins TRBV6-1 to TRBJ2-3; 9 nucleotides line up with TRBD1. Trimming cost V 3 bases and J 4 bases; bases outside gene matches: 2. The CDR3 sequence is 14 residues long. The V gene's germline CDR1 is MNHNS and CDR2 SASEGT. The CDR3 DNA reads as TGTGCCAGCAGTGAGAGACAGGGGGCAGATACGCAGTATTTT. It encodes CASSERQGADTQYF.

This clone showed up just a few times. The chain is built from TRBV30 and TRBJ1-2; TRBD1 is a possible D gene (5 bases). Looked up from germline, CDR1 is GTSNPN and CDR2 is SVGIG (reference sequence). V was cut by 1 base and J by 6 bases, with 18 bases left in between. The CDR3 contains 15 residues. CDR3 protein: CAWSALPGIGDGYTF. The CDR3, as DNA: TGTGCCTGGAGTGCCCTCCCAGGGATTGGCGATGGCTACACCTTC.

V is TRBV7-9 and J is TRBJ2-5; the match to TRBD1 covers 7 bases. Per the germline V gene, CDR1 is SEHNR and CDR2 is FQNEAQ (reference sequence). CDR3 length equals 13 residues. J was trimmed by 6 bases and V by 6 bases; bases with no gene match: 7. The CDR3 DNA follows: TGTGCCAGCAGAACCGGACAGGCGAAGACCCAGTACTTC. This sequence encodes CASRTGQAKTQYF. Variable domain in full (rest from reference TRBV7-9 and TRBJ2-5): DTGVSQNPRHKITKRGQNVTFRCDPISEHNRLYWYRQTLGQGPEFLTYFQNEAQLEKSRLLSDRFSAERPKGSFSTLEIQRTEQGDSAMYLCASRTGQAKTQYFGPGTRLLVL.

This clone was counted between two and nine times. The gene calls are TRBV2 and TRBJ2-1; no clear D. Trimming left V 5 bases short and J 1 base short, with 9 bases between. The CDR3 is 14 residues long. Germline-derived CDR1 and CDR2 are SNHLY and FYNNEI. CDR3 sequence (DNA): TGTGCCAGCAGTTGGAGATTTTCCTACAATGAGCAGTTCTTC. Protein product: CASSWRFSYNEQFF.

This clone showed up just a few times. V gene TRBV15 combines with J gene TRBJ2-7; D possibly corresponds to TRBD1 (5 bases). Per the germline V gene, CDR1 is LNHNV and CDR2 is YYDKDF (reference sequence). The CDR3 has 15 amino acids. V shed 0 bases and J shed 2 bases, with 11 bases lying between them. CDR3 nucleotides: TGTGCCACCAGCAGAGATCCCAACAGGCCCTACGAGCAGTACTTC. This translates into CATSRDPNRPYEQYF.

This clone has just a few counts. The chain is built from TRBV5-4 and TRBJ2-4; D not certain. CDR3 length equals 14 residues. The V end was cut by 1 base, the J end by 4 bases, with 9 bases between. Germline V lookup: CDR1 SGHNT, CDR2 YYREEE (reference sequence). The CDR3 nucleotides are TGTGCCAGCAGCTTGAGTTCGGGTAAAAACATTCAGTACTTC. It is translated as CASSLSSGKNIQYF.

This clone has a handful of counts. This chain links TRBV6-6 with TRBJ2-7, with 8 nucleotides matching TRBD2. There are 15 residues in the CDR3. Germline CDR1 is MNHNY and CDR2 is SVGAGI (reference sequence). The V gene end was trimmed by 4 bases and the J gene end by 3 bases; junction bases not matched to a gene: 8. CDR3 nucleotides: TGTGCCAGCAGTTTTGTACTAGCGGAGATCTACGAGCAGTACTTC. It codes for CASSFVLAEIYEQYF.

The gene calls are TRBV5-1 and TRBJ2-1; D may be TRBD2 (5 bases). Germline CDR1 is SGHRS and CDR2 is YFSETQ. V was shortened by 6 bases and J by 6 bases, with 13 bases between the two germline ends. The CDR3 loop spans 13 amino acids. The CDR3 bases are TGCGCCAGCACTATTACCGGGGTCAATGAGCAGTTCTTC. Translation gives CASTITGVNEQFF.

The V and J genes are TRBV7-8 and TRBJ1-1; D remains ambiguous. Trimming stripped 1 base from V and 8 bases from J, with 8 bases between. Germline CDR1 and CDR2: SGHVS and FQNEAQ. This CDR3 comprises 12 residues. The DNA of the CDR3 is TGTGCCAGCAGCTTAGGTCTTCCGGAAGCTTTCTTT. Encoded protein: CASSLGLPEAFF. The variable domain in full, completed from reference TRBV7-8 and TRBJ1-1, reads GAGVSQSPRYKVAKRGQDVALRCDPISGHVSLFWYQQALGQGPEFLTYFQNEAQLDKSGLPSDRFFAERPEGSVSTLKIQRTQQEDSAVYLCASSLGLPEAFFGQGTRLTVV.

V and J are TRBV30 and TRBJ2-2; D is uncertain. The CDR3 consists of 13 residues. Germline-derived CDR1 and CDR2 are GTSNPN and SVGIG (reference sequence). Between the trimmed V and J ends, which lost 2 bases and 1 base, there was a span of 5 bases. CDR3 in DNA: TGTGCCTGGAGTTCTGTGAACACCGGGGAGCTGTTTTTT. Protein product: CAWSSVNTGELFF.

This clone was recorded a few times. The V and J genes are TRBV10-3 and TRBJ2-5; 8 bases map to TRBD1. The germline V gene has CDR1 ENHRY and CDR2 SYGVKD. The CDR3 has 16 amino acids. V trimming: 6 bases; J trimming: 1 base; junction bases outside the gene matches: 10. In DNA, the CDR3 is TGTGCCATCAGCCCCGGACAGGGAGGTCCCCAAGAGACCCAGTACTTC. Translating it yields CAISPGQGGPQETQYF.

This rearrangement joins TRBV11-2 to TRBJ2-1, with 12 bases aligning to TRBD2. Trimming removed 7 bases from V and 4 bases from J; junction bases left unmatched: 2. Germline CDR1 SGHAT, CDR2 FQNNGV. The CDR3 runs 14 residues. For the CDR3, the DNA is TGTGCCAGCAAACTAGCGGGGGGTTACAATGAGCAGTTCTTC. Translation gives CASKLAGGYNEQFF. The whole variable domain, filled in from reference TRBV11-2 and TRBJ2-1, reads EAGVAQSPRYKIIEKRQSVAFWCNPISGHATLYWYQQILGQGPKLLIQFQNNGVVDDSQLPKDRFSAERLKGVDSTLKIQPAKLEDSAVYLCASKLAGGYNEQFFGPGTRLTVL.

The chain combines TRBV11-3 with TRBJ2-1, with 11 bases aligning to TRBD2. Germline loops: CDR1 SGHNT, CDR2 YENEEA. The CDR3 spans 15 residues. With 0 bases clipped from V and 8 bases from J, the junction kept 3 bases outside the gene matches. CDR3 in amino acids: CASSLETSGVYEQFF. Written as DNA, the CDR3 is TGTGCCAGCAGCTTAGAGACTAGCGGGGTCTATGAGCAGTTCTTC.

This clone was counted a few times. This rearrangement joins TRBV2 to TRBJ2-1, with D tentatively TRBD2 (6 bases). Trimming took 4 bases from V and 0 from J, leaving 19 bases between them. Germline V gene sequence: CDR1 SNHLY, CDR2 FYNNEI. There are 18 residues in the CDR3. This CDR3 reads CASSVTTRQAGSYNEQFF. In DNA form, the CDR3 reads TGTGCCAGCAGTGTTACTACTAGACAAGCGGGCTCCTACAATGAGCAGTTCTTC.

The V call is TRBV5-4, the J call TRBJ1-3; D gene ambiguous. Germline-derived CDR1 and CDR2 are SGHNT and YYREEE (reference sequence). The length of the CDR3 is 15 residues. Trimming stripped 4 bases from V and 3 bases from J, with 14 bases between. CDR3 residues: CASSREQRNGNTIYF. The CDR3 DNA reads TGTGCCAGCAGCCGGGAACAGCGAAATGGAAACACCATATATTTT.

This rearrangement joins TRBV9 to TRBJ1-1; TRBD1 matches 7 bases. CDR3 length: 14 residues. The trim removed 4 bases at V and 1 base at J, leaving 4 bases unmatched. Germline assignment: CDR1 SGDLS and CDR2 YYNGEE. The CDR3 reads CASSFHRGNTEAFF. In nucleotides, the CDR3 is TGTGCCAGCAGCTTTCACAGGGGGAACACTGAAGCTTTCTTT.

V gene TRBV6-4 combines with J gene TRBJ2-3, with 9 bases that match TRBD2. Trimming took 0 bases from V and 4 from J; bases not matched to a gene: 5. Per the germline V gene, CDR1 is MRHNA and CDR2 is SNTAGT. CDR3 length: 16 residues. The CDR3 sequence: CASSDSIAGGPDTQYF. As DNA, the CDR3 is TGTGCCAGCAGTGACTCGATCGCGGGAGGGCCAGATACGCAGTATTTT.

Comment on this clone: The junction and the germline gene differ at one end; a read error may be behind it. This sequence joins TRBV7-8 and TRBJ2-2, with a tentative D call TRBD2 (5 bases). This CDR3 is built from 15 residues. CDR1 and CDR2 from the germline V gene are SGHVS and FQNEAQ. The CDR3 nucleotides are TGCGCTCAGCCCCGTTGGGGAGCGGACACCGGGGAGCTGTTTTTT. Amino acid sequence: CAQPRWGADTGELFF.

This clone was seen a handful of times. The chain recombines TRBV7-3 with TRBJ1-5; D uncertain. Germline V gene data show CDR1 as SGHTA and CDR2 as FQGTGA. CDR3 length: 14 amino acids. V was shortened by 6 bases and J by 2 bases, with 11 bases between the two germline ends. This CDR3 is CASRAQLGNQPQHF. As DNA, the CDR3 is TGTGCCAGCAGGGCCCAACTAGGCAATCAGCCCCAGCATTTT.

As regards this clone: The sample holds other DNA sequences that translate to the same CDR3. This chain joins TRBV5-1 and TRBJ2-1; the match to TRBD2 covers 7 bases. The germline V gene encodes CDR1 SGHRS and CDR2 YFSETQ. Trimming took 0 bases from V and 0 from J; bases not matched to a gene: 3. The CDR3 is 16 amino acids. This CDR3 reads CASSLAGGSSYNEQFF. CDR3 DNA: TGCGCCAGCAGCTTGGCCGGCGGGAGCTCCTACAATGAGCAGTTCTTC.

This clone was observed a few times. V gene TRBV19 combines with J gene TRBJ2-7, with 10 bases lining up with TRBD1. Losses at the gene ends were 7 bases for V and 6 bases for J; bases not matched to a gene: 9. The CDR3 contains 14 residues. The V gene's germline CDR1 is LNHDA and CDR2 SQIVND (reference sequence). The CDR3 DNA follows: TGTGCCAGTACCCGGGACAGGGGAAGTCCCGAGCAGTACTTC. This sequence encodes CASTRDRGSPEQYF.

The chain uses TRBV30 and TRBJ1-2; D is ambiguous. This CDR3 spans 12 amino acids. The ends were cut back, 3 bases at V and 8 bases at J, with 13 bases in the middle. Germline CDR1 reads GTSNPN; CDR2 reads SVGIG (reference sequence). CDR3 amino acids: CAWRDDARGYTF. The DNA of the CDR3 is TGTGCCTGGAGGGATGACGCGAGGGGCTACACCTTC. Full variable domain (remainder filled in from reference TRBV30 and TRBJ1-2): SQTIHQWPATLVQPVGSPLSLECTVEGTSNPNLYWYRQAAGRGLQLLFYSVGIGQISSEVPQNLSASRPQDRQFILSSKKLLLSDSGFYLCAWRDDARGYTFGSGTRLTVV.